This T cell receptor (beta chain) was identified in a study of blood T cell repertoires in COVID-19. V lost 3 bases and J 0 bases, leaving 12 bases between the germline ends. The CDR3 contains 16 residues. Germline V gene data show CDR1 as SGHRS and CDR2 as YFSETQ. Only in-frame clones appear in the TCRdb table, and some are missing; sequencing was by immunoSEQ multiplex PCR. The table shows about 470,000 clones, with 75% to 90% occurring only once. This TCR derives from a woman aged 18 to 35 who had recovered from COVID-19. This sequence joins TRBV5-1 and TRBJ1-4; D remains unclear. Material for sequencing was PBMCs or T cells enriched from blood (not recorded which). The CDR3, as DNA: TGCGCCAGCAGCTACGACCCAGACTCAACTAATGAAAAACTGTTTTTT. The encoded protein is CASSYDPDSTNEKLFF.